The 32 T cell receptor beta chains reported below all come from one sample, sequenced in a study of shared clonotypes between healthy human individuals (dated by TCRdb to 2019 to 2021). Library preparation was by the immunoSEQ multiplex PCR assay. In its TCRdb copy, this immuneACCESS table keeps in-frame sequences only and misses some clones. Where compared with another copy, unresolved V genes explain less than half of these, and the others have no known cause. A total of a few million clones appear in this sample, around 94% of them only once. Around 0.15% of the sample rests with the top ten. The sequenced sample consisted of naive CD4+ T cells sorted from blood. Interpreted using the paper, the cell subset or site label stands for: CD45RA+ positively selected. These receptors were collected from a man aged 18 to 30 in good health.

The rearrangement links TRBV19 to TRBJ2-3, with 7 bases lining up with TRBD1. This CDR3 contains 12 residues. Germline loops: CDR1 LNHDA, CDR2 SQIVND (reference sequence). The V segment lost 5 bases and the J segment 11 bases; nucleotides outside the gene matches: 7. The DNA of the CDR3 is TGTGCCAGTAGTCTCCTGAGGGACAGGCAGTATTTT. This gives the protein CASSLLRDRQYF.

For the CDR3, the DNA is TGTGCCAGTAGTAGTCGGACTAGCGGGAGGACCTCCAATGAGCAGTTCTTC. Translation: CASSSRTSGRTSNEQFF. The rearrangement uses TRBV19 and TRBJ2-1, with TRBD2 matching 14 bases. V lost 4 bases to trimming and J lost 6 bases; unmatched junction nucleotides: 8. The CDR3 is 17 amino acids. Germline values: CDR1 LNHDA, CDR2 SQIVND (reference sequence).

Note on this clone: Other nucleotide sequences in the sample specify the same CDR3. In DNA form, the CDR3 reads TGCGCCAGCAGCTTAAGACAGGGGGCTGGGAATGAGCAGTTCTTC. This encodes CASSLRQGAGNEQFF. V usage is TRBV5-1 and J usage is TRBJ2-1, with 10 positions matching TRBD1. Germline V gives CDR1 SGHRS, CDR2 YFSETQ. This CDR3 comprises 15 residues. The V segment lost 2 bases and the J segment 7 bases; nucleotides outside the gene matches: 6.

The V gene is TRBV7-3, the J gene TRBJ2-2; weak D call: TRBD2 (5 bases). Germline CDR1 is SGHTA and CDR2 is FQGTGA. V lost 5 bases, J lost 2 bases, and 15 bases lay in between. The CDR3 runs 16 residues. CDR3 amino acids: CASSPNGLANTGELFF. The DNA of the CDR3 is TGTGCCAGCAGCCCAAATGGGCTAGCTAACACCGGGGAGCTGTTTTTT.

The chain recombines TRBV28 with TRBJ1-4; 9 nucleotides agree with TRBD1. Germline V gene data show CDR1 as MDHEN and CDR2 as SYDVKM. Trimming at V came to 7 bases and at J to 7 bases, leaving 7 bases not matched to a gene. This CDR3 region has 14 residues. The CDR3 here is CASTRTGEREKLFF. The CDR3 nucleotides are TGTGCCAGCACCCGGACAGGGGAACGTGAAAAACTGTTTTTT.

The DNA of the CDR3 is TGTGCCAGCAGCTCTAGCGGGAACACCGGGGAGCTGTTTTTT. Translation: CASSSSGNTGELFF. This chain links TRBV11-3 with TRBJ2-2; 7 bases line up with TRBD2. The CDR3 length is 14 residues. Germline CDR1 and CDR2: SGHNT and YENEEA. V lost 4 bases to trimming and J lost 1 base; unmatched junction nucleotides: 0.

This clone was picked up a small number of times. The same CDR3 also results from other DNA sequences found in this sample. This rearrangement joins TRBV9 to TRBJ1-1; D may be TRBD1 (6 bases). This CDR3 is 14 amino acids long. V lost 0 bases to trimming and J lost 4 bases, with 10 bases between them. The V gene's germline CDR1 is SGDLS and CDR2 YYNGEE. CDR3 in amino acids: CASSVAGVGTEAFF. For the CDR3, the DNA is TGTGCCAGCAGCGTAGCAGGGGTGGGCACTGAAGCTTTCTTT.

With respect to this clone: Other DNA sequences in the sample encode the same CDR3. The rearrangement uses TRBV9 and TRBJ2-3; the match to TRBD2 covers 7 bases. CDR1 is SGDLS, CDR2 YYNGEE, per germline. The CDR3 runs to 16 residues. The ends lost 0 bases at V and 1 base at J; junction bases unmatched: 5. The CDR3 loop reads CASSVGEGLRTDTQYF. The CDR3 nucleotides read TGTGCCAGCAGCGTAGGGGAGGGGTTACGCACAGATACGCAGTATTTT. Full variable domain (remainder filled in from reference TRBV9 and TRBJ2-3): DSGVTQTPKHLITATGQRVTLRCSPRSGDLSVYWYQQSLDQGLQFLIQYYNGEERAKGNILERFSAQQFPDLHSELNLSSLELGDSALYFCASSVGEGLRTDTQYFGPGTRLTVL.

For the CDR3, the DNA is TGTGCCAGCAGACTATCGACAGGGGCGAGCAATCAGCCCCAGCATTTT. Amino acids: CASRLSTGASNQPQHF. The J gene is TRBJ1-5, the V gene TRBV28, with 8 bases aligning to TRBD1. With V trimmed by 6 bases and J by 1 base, 8 bases remained unmatched. Per germline, CDR1 MDHEN and CDR2 SYDVKM. The CDR3 length is 16 residues.

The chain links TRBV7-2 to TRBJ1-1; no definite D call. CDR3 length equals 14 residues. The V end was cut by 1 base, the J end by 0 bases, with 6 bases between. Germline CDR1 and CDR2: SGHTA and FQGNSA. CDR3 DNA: TGTGCCAGCAGCTTAGGCGTTATGAACACTGAAGCTTTCTTT. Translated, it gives CASSLGVMNTEAFF.

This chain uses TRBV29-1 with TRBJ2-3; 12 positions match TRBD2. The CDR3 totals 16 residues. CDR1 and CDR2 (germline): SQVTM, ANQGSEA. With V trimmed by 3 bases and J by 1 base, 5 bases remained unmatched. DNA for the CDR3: TGCAGCGTTGATACTAGCGGGGGGAGGGGCACAGATACGCAGTATTTT. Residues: CSVDTSGGRGTDTQYF.

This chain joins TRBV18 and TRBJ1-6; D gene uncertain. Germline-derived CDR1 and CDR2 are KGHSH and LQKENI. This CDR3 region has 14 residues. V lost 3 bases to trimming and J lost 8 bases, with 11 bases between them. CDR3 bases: TGTGCCAGCTCACCCGTTGTAGATTATTCACCCCTCCACTTT. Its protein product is CASSPVVDYSPLHF. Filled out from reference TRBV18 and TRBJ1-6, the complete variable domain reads NAGVMQNPRHLVRRRGQEARLRCSPMKGHSHVYWYRQLPEEGLKFMVYLQKENIIDESGMPKERFSAEFPKEGPSILRIQQVVRGDSAAYFCASSPVVDYSPLHFGNGTRLTVT.

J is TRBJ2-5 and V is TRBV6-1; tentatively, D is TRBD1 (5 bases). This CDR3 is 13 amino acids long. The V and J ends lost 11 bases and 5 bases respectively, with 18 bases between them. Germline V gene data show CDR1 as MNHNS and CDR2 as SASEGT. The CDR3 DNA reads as TGTGCCCTTTCGCTAGGGGTCAGGGAGACCCAGTACTTC. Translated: CALSLGVRETQYF.

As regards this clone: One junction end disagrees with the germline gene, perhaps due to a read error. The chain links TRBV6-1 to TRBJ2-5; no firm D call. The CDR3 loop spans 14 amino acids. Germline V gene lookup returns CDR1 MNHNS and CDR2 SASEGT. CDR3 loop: CASSEPGPQGTQYF. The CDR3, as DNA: TGTGCCAGCAGTGAACCCGGACCCCAAGGGACCCAGTACTTC.

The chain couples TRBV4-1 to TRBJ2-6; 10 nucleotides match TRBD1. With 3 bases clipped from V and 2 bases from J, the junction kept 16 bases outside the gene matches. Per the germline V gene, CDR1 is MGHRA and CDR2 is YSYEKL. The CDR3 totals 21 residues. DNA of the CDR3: TGCGCCAGCAGCCAGAGTGTTATTCCGGGACAGGGGCCCCCTGGGGCCAACGTCCTGACTTTC. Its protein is CASSQSVIPGQGPPGANVLTF.

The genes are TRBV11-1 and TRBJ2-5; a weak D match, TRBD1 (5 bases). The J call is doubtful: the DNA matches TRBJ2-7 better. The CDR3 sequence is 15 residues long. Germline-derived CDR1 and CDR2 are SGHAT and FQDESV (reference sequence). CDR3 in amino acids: CASSLLFQGSYEQYF. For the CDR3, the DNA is TGTGCCAGCAGCTTACTGTTTCAGGGTTCCTACGAGCAGTACTTC.

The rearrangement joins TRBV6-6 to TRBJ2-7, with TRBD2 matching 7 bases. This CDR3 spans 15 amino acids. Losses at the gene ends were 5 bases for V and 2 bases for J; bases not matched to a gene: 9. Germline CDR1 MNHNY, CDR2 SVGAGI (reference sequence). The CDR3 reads CASSPYSGTTYEQYF. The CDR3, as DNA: TGTGCCAGCAGTCCCTATTCCGGGACTACCTACGAGCAGTACTTC.

Here the CDR3 DNA reads TGTGCCAGCAGTCCTCCCCCCTCCTACGAGCAGTACTTC. It specifies CASSPPPSYEQYF. This chain joins TRBV2 and TRBJ2-7; D is undetermined. Germline loops: CDR1 SNHLY, CDR2 FYNNEI. CDR3 length: 13 amino acids. The ends were cut back, 5 bases at V and 0 bases at J, with 8 bases in the middle. Full variable domain (remainder filled in from reference TRBV2 and TRBJ2-7): EPEVTQTPSHQVTQMGQEVILRCVPISNHLYFYWYRQILGQKVEFLVSFYNNEISEKSEIFDDQFSVERPDGSNFTLKIRSTKLEDSAMYFCASSPPPSYEQYFGPGTRLTVT.

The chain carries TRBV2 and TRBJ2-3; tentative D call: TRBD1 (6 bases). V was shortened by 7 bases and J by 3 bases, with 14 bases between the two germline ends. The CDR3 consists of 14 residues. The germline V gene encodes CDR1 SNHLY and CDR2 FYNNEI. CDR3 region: CASTEQGGTDTQYF. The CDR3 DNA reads TGTGCCAGCACCGAACAGGGTGGTACAGATACGCAGTATTTT.

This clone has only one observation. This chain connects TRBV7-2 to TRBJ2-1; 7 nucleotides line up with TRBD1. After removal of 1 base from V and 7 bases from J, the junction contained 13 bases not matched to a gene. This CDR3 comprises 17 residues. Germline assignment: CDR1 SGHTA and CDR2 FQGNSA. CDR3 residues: CASSLGRWTGPGNEQFF. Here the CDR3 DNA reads TGTGCCAGCAGCTTAGGGCGATGGACAGGACCCGGGAATGAGCAGTTCTTC.

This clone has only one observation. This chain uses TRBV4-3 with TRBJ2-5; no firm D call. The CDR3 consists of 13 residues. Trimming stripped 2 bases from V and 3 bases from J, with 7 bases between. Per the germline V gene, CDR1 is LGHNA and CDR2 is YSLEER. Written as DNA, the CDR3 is TGCGCCAGCAGCCAACTGGGGAAAGAGACCCAGTACTTC. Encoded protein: CASSQLGKETQYF.

The CDR3 loop reads CASSTRDRDEAFF. The DNA of the CDR3 is TGTGCCAGTAGTACCCGGGACAGGGATGAAGCTTTCTTT. V is TRBV19 and J is TRBJ1-1; 9 bases are a match to TRBD1. This CDR3 has 13 amino acids. Trimming at V came to 4 bases and at J to 7 bases, leaving 4 bases not matched to a gene. The germline V gene has CDR1 LNHDA and CDR2 SQIVND (reference sequence). Full variable domain (rest looked up from reference TRBV19 and TRBJ1-1): DGGITQSPKYLFRKEGQNVTLSCEQNLNHDAMYWYRQDPGQGLRLIYYSQIVNDFQKGDIAEGYSVSREKKESFPLTVTSAQKNPTAFYLCASSTRDRDEAFFGQGTRLTVV.

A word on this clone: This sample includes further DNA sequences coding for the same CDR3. Here the CDR3 DNA reads TGTGCCAGCAGTTTAGGACAGGGCGGGCAGTACTTC. It yields the protein CASSLGQGGQYF. This chain links TRBV28 with TRBJ2-7; 8 bases match TRBD1. The trim removed 2 bases at V and 9 bases at J, leaving 3 bases unmatched. The CDR3 length is 12 residues. Germline assignment: CDR1 MDHEN and CDR2 SYDVKM. The variable domain in full, with the rest retrieved from reference TRBV28 and TRBJ2-7, is DVKVTQSSRYLVKRTGEKVFLECVQDMDHENMFWYRQDPGLGLRLIYFSYDVKMKEKGDIPEGYSVSREKKERFSLILESASTNQTSMYLCASSLGQGGQYFGPGTRLTVT.

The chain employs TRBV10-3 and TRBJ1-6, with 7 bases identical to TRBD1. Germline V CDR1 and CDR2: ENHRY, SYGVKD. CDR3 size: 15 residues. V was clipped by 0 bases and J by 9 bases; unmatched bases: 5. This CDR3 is CAISESETGTSPLHF. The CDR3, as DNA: TGTGCCATCAGTGAGTCCGAGACAGGGACTTCACCCCTCCACTTT.

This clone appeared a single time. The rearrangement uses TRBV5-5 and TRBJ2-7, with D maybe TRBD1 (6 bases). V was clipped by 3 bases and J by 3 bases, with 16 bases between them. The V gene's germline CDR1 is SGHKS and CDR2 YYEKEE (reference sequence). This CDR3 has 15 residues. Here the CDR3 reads CASSSMGQGYYEQYF. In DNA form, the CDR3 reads TGTGCCAGCAGCTCGATGGGACAAGGGTACTACGAGCAGTACTTC.

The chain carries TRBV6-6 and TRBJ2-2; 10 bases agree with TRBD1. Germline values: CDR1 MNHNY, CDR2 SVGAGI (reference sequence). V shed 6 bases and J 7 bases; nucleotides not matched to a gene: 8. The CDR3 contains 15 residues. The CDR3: CASSSDRGRGGELFF. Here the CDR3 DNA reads TGTGCCAGCAGCTCCGACAGGGGGCGGGGCGGGGAGCTGTTTTTT.

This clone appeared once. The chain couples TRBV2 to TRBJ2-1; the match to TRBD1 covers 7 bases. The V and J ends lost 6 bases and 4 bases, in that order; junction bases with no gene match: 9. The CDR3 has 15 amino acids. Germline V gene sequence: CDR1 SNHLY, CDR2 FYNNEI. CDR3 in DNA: TGTGCCAGCAGACTTGACCGGGACAGATACAATGAGCAGTTCTTC. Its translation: CASRLDRDRYNEQFF.

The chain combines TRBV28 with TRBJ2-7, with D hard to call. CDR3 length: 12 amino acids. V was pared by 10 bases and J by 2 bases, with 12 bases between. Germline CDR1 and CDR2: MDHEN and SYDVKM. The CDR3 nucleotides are TGTGCCACCGAGGCTAGTACCTACGAGCAGTACTTC. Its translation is CATEASTYEQYF. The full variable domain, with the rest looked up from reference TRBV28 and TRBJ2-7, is DVKVTQSSRYLVKRTGEKVFLECVQDMDHENMFWYRQDPGLGLRLIYFSYDVKMKEKGDIPEGYSVSREKKERFSLILESASTNQTSMYLCATEASTYEQYFGPGTRLTVT.

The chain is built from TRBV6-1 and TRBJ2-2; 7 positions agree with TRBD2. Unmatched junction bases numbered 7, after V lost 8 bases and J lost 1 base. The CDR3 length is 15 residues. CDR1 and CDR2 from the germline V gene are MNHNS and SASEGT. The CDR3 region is CASRDGGRNTGELFF. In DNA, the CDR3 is TGTGCCAGCCGGGACGGCGGGAGGAACACCGGGGAGCTGTTTTTT.

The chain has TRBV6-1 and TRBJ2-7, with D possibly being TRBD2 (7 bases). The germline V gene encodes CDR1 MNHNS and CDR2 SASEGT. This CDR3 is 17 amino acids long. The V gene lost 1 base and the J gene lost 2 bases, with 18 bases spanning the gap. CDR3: CASSEGVGGRSTYEQYF. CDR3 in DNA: TGTGCCAGCAGTGAAGGGGTCGGGGGGCGAAGTACCTACGAGCAGTACTTC.

The CDR3 DNA reads TGTGCCAGCAGCTTTGCATCTGGAAACACCATATATTTT. Translating it yields CASSFASGNTIYF. The chain uses TRBV11-2 and TRBJ1-3; D ambiguous. V lost 3 bases and J 1 base, leaving 4 bases between the germline ends. Germline V gene lookup returns CDR1 SGHAT and CDR2 FQNNGV. This CDR3 comprises 13 residues. Supplemented by reference TRBV11-2 and TRBJ1-3, the full variable domain reads EAGVAQSPRYKIIEKRQSVAFWCNPISGHATLYWYQQILGQGPKLLIQFQNNGVVDDSQLPKDRFSAERLKGVDSTLKIQPAKLEDSAVYLCASSFASGNTIYFGEGSWLTVV.

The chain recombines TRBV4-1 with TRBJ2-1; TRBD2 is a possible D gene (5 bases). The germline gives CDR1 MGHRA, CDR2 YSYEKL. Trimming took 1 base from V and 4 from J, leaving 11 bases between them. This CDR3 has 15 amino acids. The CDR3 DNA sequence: TGCGCCAGCAGCCAAGGGACTCAGAATTACAATGAGCAGTTCTTC. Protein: CASSQGTQNYNEQFF.